The source of this TCR beta chain is a study of blood T cell repertoires in COVID-19. At the level of the study: Both acute and convalescent COVID-19 samples were obtained from the United States, Italy and Spain. T cells, B-cell-depleted T cells, or PBMCs provided the cDNA or gDNA that served as material.

V lost 1 base and J 5 bases, leaving 15 bases between the germline ends. In germline, CDR1 is MGHRA, CDR2 YSYEKL. The CDR3 is made up of 15 amino acids. In the authors' methods: Amplification with reference gene primers provided the estimates of nucleated cell counts. TCRdb's copy holds only in-frame clones and misses some; the assay was immunoSEQ multiplex PCR. The V and J calls and clone size come from that table; D and trimming were worked out from the DNA. The repertoire holds under 350,000 clones, approximately 89% seen once, with approximately 2.4% in the top ten. Recovered Cohort 3 donors showed two negative PCRs, clearance, or symptom resolution. The table lists this clone with a count of one.

This clonotype was obtained from a woman under 30 who had recovered from COVID-19. The sample taken for sequencing was PBMCs or T cells enriched from blood (not recorded which). The chain carries TRBV4-1 and TRBJ2-7, with D maybe TRBD2 (6 bases). The CDR3 reads CASSQGQGDWHEQYF. The CDR3 DNA sequence: TGCGCCAGCAGCCAAGGACAAGGGGACTGGCACGAGCAGTACTTC.